Below are 15 T cell receptor beta chains sequenced from a single sample in a study of monozygotic twins with inflammatory bowel disease. Reprocessing the 5' RACE reads, TCRdb reports a single entry for every CDR3 protein and omits DNA. Here the sample table reports a few hundred thousand distinct CDR3 sequences. Material for sequencing was blood. These receptors were collected from a human donor with ulcerative colitis or Crohn's disease, or a healthy co-twin of an affected twin (not recorded which).

This rearrangement joins TRBV20-1 to TRBJ2-3; the D gene TCRdb calls, TRBD2, cannot be checked with no DNA. The CDR3 runs to 16 residues. In germline, CDR1 is DFQATT, CDR2 SNEGSKA (reference sequence). CDR3 residues: CSAKKPGLANTDTQYF.

The rearrangement links TRBV5-1 to TRBJ2-1. Germline CDR1 and CDR2: SGHRS and YFSETQ. This CDR3 region has 12 residues. The CDR3 protein is CASSWQDNEQFF.

The rearrangement uses TRBV27 and TRBJ2-3; absent DNA, TCRdb's TRBD1 call cannot be checked. Germline CDR1 and CDR2: MNHEY and SMNVEV (reference sequence). This CDR3 region has 16 residues. CDR3 sequence: CASSFYGAKSTDTQYF.

The rearrangement uses TRBV3-1 and TRBJ2-6; TCRdb reports TRBD1, a call that lacks DNA to check it against. Germline V gene sequence: CDR1 LGHDT, CDR2 YNNKEL (reference sequence). The length of the CDR3 is 20 residues. This chain's CDR3 is CASSQMRGGRENSGANVLTF.

The J gene is TRBJ1-6, the V gene TRBV5-6; TCRdb indicates TRBD1, and absent DNA this call remains unverified. This CDR3 region has 13 residues. Germline V CDR1 and CDR2: SGHDT, YYEEEE. This chain's CDR3 is CASSFHEGVPLHF.

The chain uses TRBV7-9 and TRBJ1-4. The CDR3 is made up of 14 amino acids. CDR1 and CDR2 (germline): SEHNR, FQNEAQ (reference sequence). CDR3 in amino acids: CAGSLRVDNEKLFF.

The J gene is TRBJ2-1, the V gene TRBV20-1; the TCRdb call, TRBD2, lacks DNA for checking. The CDR3 totals 13 residues. Looked up from germline, CDR1 is DFQATT and CDR2 is SNEGSKA (reference sequence). The CDR3 reads CSALSPSGREQFF.

V usage is TRBV21-1 and J usage is TRBJ2-7; with no DNA, the TCRdb D assignment of TRBD1 cannot be verified. TRBV21-1 has pseudogene status. The CDR3 sequence is 15 residues long. CDR3 in amino acids: CASSKGQVFPYEQYF.

The V and J genes are TRBV7-2 and TRBJ2-2. CDR3 length: 13 residues. Germline V CDR1 and CDR2: SGHTA, FQGNSA. The CDR3: CASSLVVRGELFF. The full variable domain, rest sourced from reference TRBV7-2 and TRBJ2-2, is GAGVSQSPSNKVTEKGKDVELRCDPISGHTALYWYRQSLGQGLEFLIYFQGNSAPDKSGLPSDRFSAERTGGSVSTLTIQRTQQEDSAVYLCASSLVVRGELFFGEGSRLTVL.

The rearrangement uses TRBV5-6 and TRBJ1-2; TCRdb indicates TRBD1, and absent DNA this call remains unverified. Germline lookup yields CDR1 SGHDT and CDR2 YYEEEE. This CDR3 is built from 14 residues. The CDR3 sequence is CASSLSGARYGYTF.

The chain joins TRBV15 to TRBJ2-3. This CDR3 spans 15 amino acids. The germline V gene encodes CDR1 LNHNV and CDR2 YYDKDF (reference sequence). CDR3 protein: CATSRDRSYTDTQYF.

This sequence joins TRBV15 and TRBJ2-2; the TCRdb call, TRBD1, lacks DNA for checking. The CDR3 covers 15 residues. Germline CDR1 and CDR2: LNHNV and YYDKDF (reference sequence). CDR3 amino acids: CATSSSGAPQGELFF.

V and J are TRBV9 and TRBJ1-4; TCRdb indicates TRBD1, and absent DNA this call remains unverified. Germline loops: CDR1 SGDLS, CDR2 YYNGEE. The CDR3 runs 15 residues. CDR3 residues: CASSVQGAPNEKLFF.

The J gene is TRBJ2-5, the V gene TRBV25-1; the TRBD1 assignment by TCRdb is unverifiable without DNA. Germline CDR1 is MGHDK and CDR2 is SYGVNS. The CDR3 runs to 15 residues. The chain's CDR3 is CASSETGTEQETQYF.

The rearrangement links TRBV12-3 or TRBV12-4 to TRBJ2-7; TCRdb outputs TRBD1, but without DNA this stays unchecked. The CDR3 runs 15 residues. CDR3 sequence reads: CASSLTGTSHYEQYF.